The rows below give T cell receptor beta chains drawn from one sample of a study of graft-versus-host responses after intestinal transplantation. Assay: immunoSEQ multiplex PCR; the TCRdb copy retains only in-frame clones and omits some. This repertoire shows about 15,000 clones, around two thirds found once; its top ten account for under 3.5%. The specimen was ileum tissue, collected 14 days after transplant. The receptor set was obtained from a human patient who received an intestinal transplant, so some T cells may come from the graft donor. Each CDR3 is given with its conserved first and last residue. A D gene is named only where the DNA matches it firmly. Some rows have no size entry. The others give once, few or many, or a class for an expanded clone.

cdr3_aa: CASTPQPGNYGYTF
v_call: TRBV19
clone_size: NA
d_call: NA

cdr3_aa: CASSGAFQGEYGYTF
v_call: TRBV5-4
clone_size: NA
d_call: TRBD1

cdr3_aa: CASSIDLAGTTDTQYF
v_call: TRBV19
clone_size: NA
d_call: TRBD2

cdr3_aa: CASSRTLRGHNEQFF
v_call: TRBV19
clone_size: NA
d_call: NA

cdr3_aa: CTSSRYDREGGYTF
v_call: TRBV1
clone_size: NA
d_call: NA

cdr3_aa: CASSQEGRGTEAFF
v_call: TRBV4-1
clone_size: NA
d_call: TRBD1

cdr3_aa: CASSQDSGLYYEQYF
v_call: TRBV4-1
clone_size: NA
d_call: NA

cdr3_aa: CASSYGEGSYGYTF
v_call: TRBV6-5
clone_size: few
d_call: NA

cdr3_aa: CASSFDGSSYEQYF
v_call: TRBV5-1
clone_size: medium-sized
d_call: NA

cdr3_aa: CASSLRDGVYEQYF
v_call: TRBV27
clone_size: NA
d_call: NA

cdr3_aa: CASSLAPLGWETQYF
v_call: TRBV2
clone_size: NA
d_call: NA

cdr3_aa: CASSYGDNEQFF
v_call: TRBV6-5
clone_size: NA
d_call: NA

cdr3_aa: CASSQDPPETYEQYF
v_call: TRBV4-1
clone_size: NA
d_call: NA

cdr3_aa: CASSIFPAGPYNEQFF
v_call: TRBV19
clone_size: NA
d_call: TRBD2

cdr3_aa: CASSLAGFYEQYF
v_call: TRBV27
clone_size: NA
d_call: NA

cdr3_aa: CASRGGRSYNSPLHF
v_call: TRBV11-2
clone_size: NA
d_call: NA

cdr3_aa: CASSERGGQPQHF
v_call: TRBV6-1
clone_size: NA
d_call: NA

cdr3_aa: CASSYPGLAGNNEQFF
v_call: TRBV6-5
clone_size: NA
d_call: TRBD2

cdr3_aa: CASSTYGTASYEQYF
v_call: TRBV27
clone_size: NA
d_call: NA

cdr3_aa: CASSDSSTGELFF
v_call: TRBV6-4
clone_size: NA
d_call: NA

cdr3_aa: CASSLSGGQGSHGYTF
v_call: TRBV5-1
clone_size: NA
d_call: NA

cdr3_aa: CASSTEGHLNTEAFF
v_call: TRBV19
clone_size: few
d_call: NA

cdr3_aa: CASSLIGGLQGAADTQYF
v_call: TRBV7-9
clone_size: NA
d_call: TRBD1

cdr3_aa: CASSQGMGAFTEAFF
v_call: TRBV4-2
clone_size: NA
d_call: NA

cdr3_aa: CASSYSGPGPDEQFF
v_call: TRBV6-5
clone_size: NA
d_call: NA

cdr3_aa: CTSSQERQPKGAAGELFF
v_call: TRBV1
clone_size: NA
d_call: NA

cdr3_aa: CASSPTIWNTEAFF
v_call: TRBV7-9
clone_size: large
d_call: NA

cdr3_aa: CASSTDGYEQYF
v_call: TRBV25-1
clone_size: NA
d_call: NA

cdr3_aa: CASSYSWGEVYNEQFF
v_call: TRBV6-5
clone_size: NA
d_call: NA

cdr3_aa: CASSVDRGVQETQYF
v_call: TRBV9
clone_size: NA
d_call: TRBD2

cdr3_aa: CASSPQRGLNTEAFF
v_call: TRBV6-5
clone_size: NA
d_call: NA